The 32 T cell receptor beta chains in this list originate from one sample, sequenced in a study of cytomegalovirus exposure and HLA in healthy donors. In the PCR, 60 Vbeta and 13 Jbeta primers were used. Assay used: immunoSEQ multiplex PCR; TCRdb lists only in-frame clones, some missing. The sample holds 85,000 to 120,000 clones, roughly 80% seen once. Source material: PBMCs. Source of these receptors: a man aged 60 to 75 in good health and CMV-seronegative.

The V call is TRBV30, the J call TRBJ2-3; TRBD2 is a possible D gene (6 bases). This CDR3 is 15 amino acids long. The germline gives CDR1 GTSNPN, CDR2 SVGIG (reference sequence). Trimming shortened V by 0 bases and J by 2 bases, and 12 bases separated the two germline ends. CDR3 sequence reads: CAWSVGGVYTDTQYF. DNA of the CDR3: TGTGCCTGGAGTGTAGGCGGGGTGTACACAGATACGCAGTATTTT.

The chain combines TRBV7-2 with TRBJ2-7; 8 bases line up with TRBD1. The CDR3 runs to 14 residues. The germline V gene encodes CDR1 SGHTA and CDR2 FQGNSA. The V segment lost 3 bases and the J segment 4 bases; nucleotides outside the gene matches: 5. CDR3 amino acids: CASSLMDRAYEQYF. CDR3 DNA sequence: TGTGCCAGCAGCTTGATGGACAGGGCTTACGAGCAGTACTTC.

The chain has TRBV7-8 and TRBJ1-5; a weak D match, TRBD1 (5 bases). The germline gives CDR1 SGHVS, CDR2 FQNEAQ. The CDR3 extends over 14 amino acids. V lost 5 bases, J lost 7 bases, and 15 bases lay in between. The CDR3 here is CASSPSGRGQPQHF. The CDR3 bases are TGTGCCAGCAGCCCCTCGGGTCGGGGGCAGCCCCAGCATTTT.

V gene TRBV29-1 combines with J gene TRBJ2-3; no definite D call. The CDR3 runs 13 residues. Germline V gene sequence: CDR1 SQVTM, CDR2 ANQGSEA. With 3 bases removed from V and 1 base from J, the gap between germline ends came to 8 bases. The DNA of the CDR3 is TGCAGCGTTGATCATCGAGGCACAGATACGCAGTATTTT. This encodes CSVDHRGTDTQYF.

The V and J genes are TRBV29-1 and TRBJ2-5; D not resolved. Germline CDR1 is SQVTM and CDR2 is ANQGSEA. There are 13 residues in the CDR3. Trimming took off 3 bases at V and 1 base at J, with 9 bases between the two ends. As DNA, the CDR3 is TGCAGCGTTGATATTGGCAGCCAAGAGACCCAGTACTTC. It specifies CSVDIGSQETQYF. The full variable domain, rest sourced from reference TRBV29-1 and TRBJ2-5, is SAVISQKPSRDICQRGTSLTIQCQVDSQVTMMFWYRQQPGQSLTLIATANQGSEATYESGFVIDKFPISRPNLTFSTLTVSNMSPEDSSIYLCSVDIGSQETQYFGPGTRLLVL.

V gene TRBV5-4 combines with J gene TRBJ2-5; D not certain. Per germline, CDR1 SGHNT and CDR2 YYREEE (reference sequence). Trimming removed 4 bases at V and 5 bases at J, with 18 bases between. This CDR3 has 15 amino acids. The CDR3 nucleotides read TGTGCCAGCAGCATGCTAGATACTCGAATGGAGACCCAGTACTTC. It encodes CASSMLDTRMETQYF.

This clone came up once. This rearrangement joins TRBV19 to TRBJ2-5, with D unresolved. Trimming removed 1 base at V and 2 bases at J, with 8 bases between. The CDR3 has 14 amino acids. CDR1 LNHDA and CDR2 SQIVND come from the germline V gene (reference sequence). CDR3 sequence reads: CASSIVQQQETQYF. CDR3 DNA sequence: TGTGCCAGTAGTATAGTACAGCAGCAAGAGACCCAGTACTTC.

CDR3 protein: CASSSGQGVEQYF. CDR3 coding DNA: TGTGCCAGCAGTTCCGGACAGGGGGTAGAGCAGTACTTC. The rearrangement joins TRBV28 to TRBJ2-7, with 10 positions matching TRBD1. V shed 4 bases and J 7 bases; nucleotides not matched to a gene: 4. Germline V gene data show CDR1 as MDHEN and CDR2 as SYDVKM. This CDR3 contains 13 residues.

This clone showed up just a few times. The gene calls are TRBV7-2 and TRBJ1-1; tentative D call: TRBD1 (5 bases). The V and J ends lost 1 base and 0 bases respectively, with 9 bases between them. Germline V gives CDR1 SGHTA, CDR2 FQGNSA. This CDR3 has 15 residues. The CDR3 bases are TGTGCCAGCAGCTTAGGGGGGGGGATGAACACTGAAGCTTTCTTT. Protein: CASSLGGGMNTEAFF.

This sequence joins TRBV6-4 and TRBJ2-7, with 7 nucleotides matching TRBD2. The length of the CDR3 is 14 residues. Germline V gives CDR1 MRHNA, CDR2 SNTAGT. V lost 7 bases to trimming and J lost 0 bases; unmatched junction nucleotides: 6. The CDR3 spells CASKPPGGSYEQYV. CDR3 nucleotides: TGTGCCAGCAAACCGCCGGGGGGCTCCTACGAGCAGTACGTC.

The chain couples TRBV5-1 to TRBJ1-3; 7 bases fit TRBD1. Looked up from germline, CDR1 is SGHRS and CDR2 is YFSETQ. V lost 4 bases, J lost 0 bases, and 4 bases stayed unmatched. CDR3 length: 15 residues. The CDR3 here is CASSLGQTSGNTIYF. The CDR3 DNA reads as TGCGCCAGCAGCCTGGGACAGACCTCTGGAAACACCATATATTTT.

The chain combines TRBV5-1 with TRBJ2-3; TRBD1 matches at 7 bases. The V gene end was trimmed by 2 bases and the J gene end by 0 bases; junction bases not matched to a gene: 6. There are 16 residues in the CDR3. Germline V gene data show CDR1 as SGHRS and CDR2 as YFSETQ. The CDR3 bases are TGCGCCAGCAGCTTCCAGGGGGATACTAGCACAGATACGCAGTATTTT. It codes for CASSFQGDTSTDTQYF.

J is TRBJ2-3 and V is TRBV19; D may be TRBD1 (6 bases). The CDR3 sequence is 18 residues long. V lost 4 bases, J lost 6 bases, and 26 bases lay in between. The germline gives CDR1 LNHDA, CDR2 SQIVND (reference sequence). Written as DNA, the CDR3 is TGTGCCAGTAGTAGACCGGAGACAGGAACCATTGAGGGGGATACGCAGTATTTT. Residues: CASSRPETGTIEGDTQYF.

This rearrangement joins TRBV5-1 to TRBJ2-3, with 8 bases fitting TRBD2. CDR3 length: 17 residues. Trimming took 1 base from V and 1 from J; bases not matched to a gene: 8. CDR1 is SGHRS and CDR2 is YFSETQ in the germline V gene. The CDR3 sequence: CASSLLPLGGGTDTQYF. CDR3 nucleotide sequence: TGCGCCAGCAGCTTGTTACCCCTCGGGGGGGGCACAGATACGCAGTATTTT. Supplemented by reference TRBV5-1 and TRBJ2-3, the full variable domain reads KAGVTQTPRYLIKTRGQQVTLSCSPISGHRSVSWYQQTPGQGLQFLFEYFSETQRNKGNFPGRFSGRQFSNSRSEMNVSTLELGDSALYLCASSLLPLGGGTDTQYFGPGTRLTVL.

The rearrangement joins TRBV6-5 to TRBJ2-7; 7 positions match TRBD1. Trimming cost V 5 bases and J 4 bases; bases outside gene matches: 8. Germline V gene data show CDR1 as MNHEY and CDR2 as SVGAGI. The CDR3 consists of 14 residues. The CDR3 reads CASSPRTGPYEQYF. The CDR3 nucleotides are TGTGCCAGCAGTCCGCGGACAGGACCGTACGAGCAGTACTTC.

The chain employs TRBV14 and TRBJ1-2; no firm D call. This CDR3 spans 13 amino acids. Germline V gives CDR1 SGHDN, CDR2 FVKESK. With 4 bases removed from V and 7 bases from J, the gap between germline ends came to 13 bases. This CDR3 is CASSRGGLTGYTF. CDR3 bases: TGTGCCAGCAGCCGTGGTGGGCTGACTGGCTACACCTTC. The full variable domain, its missing parts supplied by reference TRBV14 and TRBJ1-2, is EAGVTQFPSHSVIEKGQTVTLRCDPISGHDNLYWYRRVMGKEIKFLLHFVKESKQDESGMPNNRFLAERTGGTYSTLKVQPAELEDSGVYFCASSRGGLTGYTFGSGTRLTVV.

The rearrangement joins TRBV11-2 to TRBJ2-2; 7 bases are a match to TRBD2. Germline V gene lookup returns CDR1 SGHAT and CDR2 FQNNGV. The CDR3 has 15 amino acids. J was trimmed by 6 bases and V by 1 base; bases with no gene match: 5. The CDR3 loop is CASSLGGLGAGELFF. CDR3 coding DNA: TGTGCCAGCAGCTTAGGAGGACTAGGGGCCGGGGAGCTGTTTTTT.

The V gene is TRBV28, the J gene TRBJ1-2; D is perhaps TRBD1 (5 bases). Germline V lookup: CDR1 MDHEN, CDR2 SYDVKM. The ends were cut back, 5 bases at V and 7 bases at J, with 14 bases in the middle. The CDR3 consists of 13 residues. The CDR3 reads CASSDMGGGGYTF. The CDR3 DNA reads as TGTGCCAGCAGTGACATGGGGGGTGGTGGCTACACCTTC.

The chain uses TRBV6-4 and TRBJ1-5; TRBD1 aligns across 7 bases. Per the germline V gene, CDR1 is MRHNA and CDR2 is SNTAGT. The V and J ends lost 6 bases and 2 bases, in that order; junction bases with no gene match: 4. This CDR3 has 14 amino acids. The CDR3 DNA reads as TGTGCCAGCAGCTCTCAGGGGGGCAATCAGCCCCAGCATTTT. This codes for CASSSQGGNQPQHF.

V gene TRBV2 combines with J gene TRBJ1-2; 11 positions match TRBD1. Unmatched junction bases numbered 13, after V lost 7 bases and J lost 6 bases. This CDR3 contains 16 residues. Germline V CDR1 and CDR2: SNHLY, FYNNEI. As DNA, the CDR3 is TGTGCCAGCATCCCTCTGGCGGGACAGGGGGTTCATGGCTACACCTTC. It specifies CASIPLAGQGVHGYTF.

The chain has TRBV30 and TRBJ2-5; a possible D gene is TRBD2 (7 bases). The V end lost 6 bases, the J end lost 5 bases, and 22 bases lay between the germline ends. The germline gives CDR1 GTSNPN, CDR2 SVGIG (reference sequence). This CDR3 contains 15 residues. The CDR3 DNA follows: TGTGCCTGTAAGACTAGGGGGGGGGCTCGGGAGACCCAGTACTTC. As protein: CACKTRGGARETQYF.

This clone was detected a few times. The DNA for the CDR3 is TGTGCCAGCAGTTACGGGACAGGAATCTACGAGCAGTACTTC. The encoded protein is CASSYGTGIYEQYF. The V gene is TRBV6-5, the J gene TRBJ2-7; 8 nucleotides align to TRBD1. V lost 2 bases to trimming and J lost 3 bases; unmatched junction nucleotides: 3. The CDR3 length is 14 residues. Germline V gives CDR1 MNHEY, CDR2 SVGAGI.

Remarks on this clone: The sample contains more than one DNA sequence encoding this CDR3. This rearrangement joins TRBV4-2 to TRBJ2-3; TRBD2 aligns across 11 bases. Per the germline V gene, CDR1 is LGHNA and CDR2 is YNFKEQ. The trim removed 1 base at V and 0 bases at J, leaving 3 bases unmatched. There are 17 residues in the CDR3. This CDR3 is CASSQALAGVSTDTQYF. The CDR3 coding sequence is TGTGCCAGCAGCCAAGCACTAGCGGGAGTAAGCACAGATACGCAGTATTTT.

This clone was recorded once. The chain links TRBV28 to TRBJ2-2; 10 positions agree with TRBD1. The trim removed 5 bases at V and 7 bases at J, leaving 10 bases unmatched. This CDR3 comprises 16 residues. Per germline, CDR1 MDHEN and CDR2 SYDVKM. The CDR3 spells CASSQPTGGGGGELFF. DNA of the CDR3: TGTGCCAGCAGTCAGCCGACAGGGGGCGGGGGCGGGGAGCTGTTTTTT.

The gene calls are TRBV19 and TRBJ1-5, with TRBD1 identical over 8 bases. CDR3 size: 16 residues. Unmatched junction bases numbered 8, after V lost 3 bases and J lost 4 bases. CDR1 LNHDA and CDR2 SQIVND come from the germline V gene (reference sequence). This CDR3 is CASSIPQGASNQPQHF. Here the CDR3 DNA reads TGTGCCAGTAGTATCCCCCAGGGGGCAAGTAATCAGCCCCAGCATTTT. Based on the CDR3 plus reference TRBV19 and TRBJ1-5, the full variable domain is DGGITQSPKYLFRKEGQNVTLSCEQNLNHDAMYWYRQDPGQGLRLIYYSQIVNDFQKGDIAEGYSVSREKKESFPLTVTSAQKNPTAFYLCASSIPQGASNQPQHFGDGTRLSIL.

The chain uses TRBV7-3 and TRBJ2-3; 7 positions match TRBD1. The length of the CDR3 is 14 residues. The V segment lost 5 bases and the J segment 2 bases; nucleotides outside the gene matches: 4. The germline gives CDR1 SGHTA, CDR2 FQGTGA. Here the CDR3 DNA reads TGTGCCAGCAGCGTGACAGGGTACACAGATACGCAGTATTTT. Amino acids: CASSVTGYTDTQYF.

The chain combines TRBV19 with TRBJ2-7; D perhaps matches TRBD1 (6 bases). Germline lookup yields CDR1 LNHDA and CDR2 SQIVND (reference sequence). The CDR3 extends over 12 amino acids. Trimming left V 5 bases short and J 3 bases short, with 8 bases between. The CDR3: CASSSTGYEQYF. The CDR3 bases are TGTGCCAGTAGTTCGACAGGCTACGAGCAGTACTTC.

This clone came up once. This chain links TRBV7-9 with TRBJ2-7, with a possible D match to TRBD1 (6 bases). V dropped 5 bases and J dropped 2 bases, with 10 bases sitting between them. From germline, CDR1 is SEHNR and CDR2 FQNEAQ (reference sequence). This CDR3 is built from 13 residues. The CDR3 loop is CASSHPGAYEQYF. CDR3 bases: TGTGCCAGCAGCCATCCAGGGGCCTACGAGCAGTACTTC.

In this sample, this clone turned up once. The V gene is TRBV2, the J gene TRBJ1-5; possibly TRBD1 for D (5 bases). The CDR3 is made up of 13 amino acids. Trimming pared 4 bases from V and 6 bases from J, leaving 10 bases between. Germline V gene sequence: CDR1 SNHLY, CDR2 FYNNEI. CDR3 nucleotides: TGTGCCAGCAGTGGCAGGGCAAGTCAGCCCCAGCATTTT. Protein: CASSGRASQPQHF.

The rearrangement joins TRBV29-1 to TRBJ2-4; 9 positions match TRBD1. The J segment lost 1 base and the V segment lost 0 bases, leaving 4 bases of the junction unmatched. The CDR3 spans 16 residues. The germline gives CDR1 SQVTM, CDR2 ANQGSEA. In DNA, the CDR3 is TGCAGCGTTGAAGACCGGGACAGGGCGGCCAAAAACATTCAGTACTTC. Its translation is CSVEDRDRAAKNIQYF. Based on the CDR3 plus reference TRBV29-1 and TRBJ2-4, the full variable domain is SAVISQKPSRDICQRGTSLTIQCQVDSQVTMMFWYRQQPGQSLTLIATANQGSEATYESGFVIDKFPISRPNLTFSTLTVSNMSPEDSSIYLCSVEDRDRAAKNIQYFGAGTRLSVL.

This clone appeared a few times. V gene TRBV7-9 combines with J gene TRBJ2-5; 7 bases match TRBD1. The J segment lost 3 bases and the V segment lost 2 bases, leaving 3 bases of the junction unmatched. CDR1 SEHNR and CDR2 FQNEAQ come from the germline V gene (reference sequence). This CDR3 comprises 14 residues. The chain's CDR3 is CASSLSDRKETQYF. In DNA form, the CDR3 reads TGTGCCAGCAGCTTATCGGACAGGAAAGAGACCCAGTACTTC.

This chain connects TRBV7-6 to TRBJ1-4; TRBD1 is a possible D gene (5 bases). Trimming left V 0 bases short and J 4 bases short, with 15 bases between. The CDR3 covers 17 residues. Looked up from germline, CDR1 is SGHVS and CDR2 is FNYEAQ. This CDR3 is CASSLAPRRRGNEKLFF. DNA of the CDR3: TGTGCCAGCAGCTTAGCGCCTCGGCGTAGGGGTAATGAAAAACTGTTTTTT.